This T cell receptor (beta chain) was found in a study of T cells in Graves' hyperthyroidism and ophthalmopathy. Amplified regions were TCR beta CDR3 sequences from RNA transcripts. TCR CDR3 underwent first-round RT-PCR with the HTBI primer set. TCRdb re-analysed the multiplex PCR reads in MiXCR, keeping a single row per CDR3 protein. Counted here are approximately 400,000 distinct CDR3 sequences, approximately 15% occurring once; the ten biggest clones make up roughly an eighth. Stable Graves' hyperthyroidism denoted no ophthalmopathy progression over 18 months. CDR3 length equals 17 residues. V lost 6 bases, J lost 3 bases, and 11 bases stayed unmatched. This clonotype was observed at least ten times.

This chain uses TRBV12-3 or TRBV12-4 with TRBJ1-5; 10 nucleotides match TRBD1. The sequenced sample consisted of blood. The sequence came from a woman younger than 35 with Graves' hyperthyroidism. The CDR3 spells CASSADRGRANNQPQHF. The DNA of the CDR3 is TGTGCCAGCAGCGCAGACAGGGGGCGGGCCAACAATCAGCCCCAGCATTTT.